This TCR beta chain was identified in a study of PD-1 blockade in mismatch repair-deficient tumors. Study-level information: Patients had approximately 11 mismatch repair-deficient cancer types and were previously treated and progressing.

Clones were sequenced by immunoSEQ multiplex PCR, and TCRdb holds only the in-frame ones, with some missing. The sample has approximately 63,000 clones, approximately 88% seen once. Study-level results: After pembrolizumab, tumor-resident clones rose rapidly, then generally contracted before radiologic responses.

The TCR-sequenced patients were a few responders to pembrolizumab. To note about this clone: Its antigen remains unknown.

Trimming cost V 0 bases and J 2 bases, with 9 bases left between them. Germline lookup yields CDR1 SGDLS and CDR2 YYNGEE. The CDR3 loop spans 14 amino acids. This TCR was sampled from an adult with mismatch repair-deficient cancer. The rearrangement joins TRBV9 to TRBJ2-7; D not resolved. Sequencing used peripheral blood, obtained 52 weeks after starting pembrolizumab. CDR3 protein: CASSVDAAPYEQYF. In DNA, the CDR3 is TGTGCCAGCAGCGTAGATGCAGCCCCCTACGAGCAGTACTTC.